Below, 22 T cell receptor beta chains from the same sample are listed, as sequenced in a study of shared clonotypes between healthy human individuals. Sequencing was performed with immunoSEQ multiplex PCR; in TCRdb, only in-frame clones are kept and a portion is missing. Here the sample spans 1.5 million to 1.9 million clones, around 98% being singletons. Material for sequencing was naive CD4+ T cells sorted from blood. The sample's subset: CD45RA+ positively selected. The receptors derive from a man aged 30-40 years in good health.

CDR3 sequence (DNA): TGTGCCAGTGGACTAGCGGGCTCGGAGACCCAGTACTTC. This sequence encodes CASGLAGSETQYF. The rearrangement joins TRBV6-1 to TRBJ2-5, with 11 bases fitting TRBD2. Germline CDR1 and CDR2: MNHNS and SASEGT. V was pared by 9 bases and J by 5 bases, with 5 bases of the junction left unmatched. This CDR3 contains 13 residues.

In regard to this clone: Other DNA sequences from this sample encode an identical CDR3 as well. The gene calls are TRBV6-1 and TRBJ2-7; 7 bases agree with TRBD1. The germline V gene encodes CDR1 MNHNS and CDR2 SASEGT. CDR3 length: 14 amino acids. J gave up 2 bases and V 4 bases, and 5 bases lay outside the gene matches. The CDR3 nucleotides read TGTGCCAGCAGTGCTAGACAGGGTGCCTACGAGCAGTACTTC. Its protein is CASSARQGAYEQYF.

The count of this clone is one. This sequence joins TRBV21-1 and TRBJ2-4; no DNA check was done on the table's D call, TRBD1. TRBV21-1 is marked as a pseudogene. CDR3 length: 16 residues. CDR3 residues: CASSGPDKLAKNIQYF. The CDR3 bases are TGTGCCAGCTCAGGCCCGGACAAATTAGCCAAAAACATTCAGTACTTC.

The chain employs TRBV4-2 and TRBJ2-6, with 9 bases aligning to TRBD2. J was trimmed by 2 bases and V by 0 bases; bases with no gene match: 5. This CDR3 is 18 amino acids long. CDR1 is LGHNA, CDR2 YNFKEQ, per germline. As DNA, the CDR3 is TGTGCCAGCAGCCAAGATGTTGCGGGAGGGGCTGGGGCCAACGTCCTGACTTTC. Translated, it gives CASSQDVAGGAGANVLTF.

The CDR3 is CASSRSGNHNEQFF. The CDR3, as DNA: TGTGCCAGCAGCCGTAGCGGGAACCACAATGAGCAGTTCTTC. The V gene is TRBV9, the J gene TRBJ2-1, with 8 positions matching TRBD2. The junction had 5 bases not matched to a gene; V was cut back by 4 bases and J by 5 bases. The CDR3 is made up of 14 amino acids. Germline V gives CDR1 SGDLS, CDR2 YYNGEE. Drawing the rest from reference TRBV9 and TRBJ2-1, the complete variable domain is DSGVTQTPKHLITATGQRVTLRCSPRSGDLSVYWYQQSLDQGLQFLIQYYNGEERAKGNILERFSAQQFPDLHSELNLSSLELGDSALYFCASSRSGNHNEQFFGPGTRLTVL.

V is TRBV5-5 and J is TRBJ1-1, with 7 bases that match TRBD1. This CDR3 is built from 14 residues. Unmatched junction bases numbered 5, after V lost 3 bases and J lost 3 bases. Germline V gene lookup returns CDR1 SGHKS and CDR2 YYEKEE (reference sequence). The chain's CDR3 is CASSSRDRYTEAFF. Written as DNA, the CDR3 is TGTGCCAGCAGCTCACGGGACAGATACACTGAAGCTTTCTTT.

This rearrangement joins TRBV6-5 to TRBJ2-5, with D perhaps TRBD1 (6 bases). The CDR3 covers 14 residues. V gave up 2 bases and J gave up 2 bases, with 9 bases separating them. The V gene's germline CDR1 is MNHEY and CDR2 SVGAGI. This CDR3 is CASSYGQLQETQYF. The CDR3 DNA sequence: TGTGCCAGCAGTTACGGACAGCTACAAGAGACCCAGTACTTC.

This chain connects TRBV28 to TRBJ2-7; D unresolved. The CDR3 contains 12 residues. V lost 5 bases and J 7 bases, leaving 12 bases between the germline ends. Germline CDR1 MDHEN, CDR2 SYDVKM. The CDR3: CASSPKMREQYF. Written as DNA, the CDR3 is TGTGCCAGCAGTCCCAAGATGAGAGAGCAGTACTTC.

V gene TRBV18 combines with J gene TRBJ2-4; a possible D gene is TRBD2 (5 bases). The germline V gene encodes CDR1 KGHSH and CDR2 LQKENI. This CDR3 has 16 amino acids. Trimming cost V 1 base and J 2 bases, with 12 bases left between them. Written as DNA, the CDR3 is TGTGCCAGCTCACCACAGGGCGGGCTTACCAAAAACATTCAGTACTTC. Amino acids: CASSPQGGLTKNIQYF.

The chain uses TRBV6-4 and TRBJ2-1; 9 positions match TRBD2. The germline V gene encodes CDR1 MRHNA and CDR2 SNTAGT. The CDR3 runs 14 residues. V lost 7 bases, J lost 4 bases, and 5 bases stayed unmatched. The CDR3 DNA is TGTGCCAGCAAGCGGGAGGCTCCTTACAATGAGCAGTTCTTC. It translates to CASKREAPYNEQFF.

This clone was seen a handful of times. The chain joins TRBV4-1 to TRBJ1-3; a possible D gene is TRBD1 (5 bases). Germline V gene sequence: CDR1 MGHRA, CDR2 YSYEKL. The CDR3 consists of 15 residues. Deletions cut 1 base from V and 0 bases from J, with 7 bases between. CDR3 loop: CASSQGGSSGNTIYF. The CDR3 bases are TGCGCCAGCAGCCAAGGGGGCAGCTCTGGAAACACCATATATTTT.

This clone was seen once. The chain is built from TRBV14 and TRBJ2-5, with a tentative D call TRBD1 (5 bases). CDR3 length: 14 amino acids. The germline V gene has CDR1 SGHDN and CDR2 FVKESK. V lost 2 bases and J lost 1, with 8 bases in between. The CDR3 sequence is CASSQRQFQETQYF. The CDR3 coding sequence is TGTGCCAGCAGCCAACGACAGTTCCAAGAGACCCAGTACTTC.

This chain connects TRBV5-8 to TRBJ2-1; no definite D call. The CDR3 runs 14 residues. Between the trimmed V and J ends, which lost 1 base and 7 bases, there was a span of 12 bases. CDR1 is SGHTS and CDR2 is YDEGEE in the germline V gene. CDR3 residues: CASSLLTRQNEQFF. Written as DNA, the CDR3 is TGTGCCAGCAGCTTGCTTACCAGGCAAAATGAGCAGTTCTTC. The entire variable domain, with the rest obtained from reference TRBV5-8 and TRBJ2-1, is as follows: EAGVTQSPTHLIKTRGQQATLRCSPISGHTSVYWYQQALGLGLQFLLWYDEGEERNRGNFPPRFSGRQFPNYSSELNVNALELEDSALYLCASSLLTRQNEQFFGPGTRLTVL.

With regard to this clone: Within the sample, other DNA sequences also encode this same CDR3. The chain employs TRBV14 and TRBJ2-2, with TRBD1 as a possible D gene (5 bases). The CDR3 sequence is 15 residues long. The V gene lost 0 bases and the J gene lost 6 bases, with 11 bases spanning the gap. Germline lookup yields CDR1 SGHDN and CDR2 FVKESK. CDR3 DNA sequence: TGTGCCAGCAGCCAAGATCTGGGGCGCGCCGGGGAGCTGTTTTTT. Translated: CASSQDLGRAGELFF. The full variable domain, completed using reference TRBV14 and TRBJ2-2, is EAGVTQFPSHSVIEKGQTVTLRCDPISGHDNLYWYRRVMGKEIKFLLHFVKESKQDESGMPNNRFLAERTGGTYSTLKVQPAELEDSGVYFCASSQDLGRAGELFFGEGSRLTVL.

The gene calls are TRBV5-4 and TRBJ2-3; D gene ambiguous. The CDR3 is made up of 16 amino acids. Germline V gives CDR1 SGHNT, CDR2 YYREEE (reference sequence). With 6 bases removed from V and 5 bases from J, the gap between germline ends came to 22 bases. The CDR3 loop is CASNKWGGPLEDTQYF. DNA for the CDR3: TGTGCCAGCAATAAGTGGGGTGGGCCCCTAGAAGATACGCAGTATTTT.

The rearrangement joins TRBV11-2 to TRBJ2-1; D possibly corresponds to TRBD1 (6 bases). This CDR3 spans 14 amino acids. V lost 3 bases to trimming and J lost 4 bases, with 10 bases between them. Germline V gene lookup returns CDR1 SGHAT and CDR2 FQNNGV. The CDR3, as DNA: TGTGCCAGCAGCTTCTCAGGACAGTACAATGAGCAGTTCTTC. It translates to CASSFSGQYNEQFF.

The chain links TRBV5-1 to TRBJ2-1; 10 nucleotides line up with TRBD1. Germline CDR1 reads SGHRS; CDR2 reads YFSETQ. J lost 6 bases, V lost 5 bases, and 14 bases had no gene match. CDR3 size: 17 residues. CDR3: CASRTPARTGGSNEQFF. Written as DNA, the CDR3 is TGCGCCAGCAGAACTCCGGCGAGGACAGGGGGGTCCAATGAGCAGTTCTTC.

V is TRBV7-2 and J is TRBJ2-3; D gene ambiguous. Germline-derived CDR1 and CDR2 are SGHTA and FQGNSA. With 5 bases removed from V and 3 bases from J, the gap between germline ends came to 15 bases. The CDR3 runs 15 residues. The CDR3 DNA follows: TGTGCCAGCAGCCAAACAACACTTCGAACAGATACGCAGTATTTT. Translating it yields CASSQTTLRTDTQYF. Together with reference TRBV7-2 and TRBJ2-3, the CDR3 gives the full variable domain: GAGVSQSPSNKVTEKGKDVELRCDPISGHTALYWYRQSLGQGLEFLIYFQGNSAPDKSGLPSDRFSAERTGGSVSTLTIQRTQQEDSAVYLCASSQTTLRTDTQYFGPGTRLTVL.

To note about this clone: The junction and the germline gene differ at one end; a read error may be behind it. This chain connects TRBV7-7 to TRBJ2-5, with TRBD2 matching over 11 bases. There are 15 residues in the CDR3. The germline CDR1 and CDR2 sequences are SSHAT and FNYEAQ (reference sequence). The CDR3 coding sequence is TGTGCTAGCAGCTCCCCTAGCGGGAGGAAAGAGACCCAGTACTTC. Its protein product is CASSSPSGRKETQYF.

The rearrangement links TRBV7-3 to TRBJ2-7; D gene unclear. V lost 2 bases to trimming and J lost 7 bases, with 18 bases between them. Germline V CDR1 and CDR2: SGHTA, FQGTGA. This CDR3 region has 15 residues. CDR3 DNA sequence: TGTGCCAGCAGCTTAGGAGTGGGCTCGGTAATGGAGCAGTACTTC. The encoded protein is CASSLGVGSVMEQYF.

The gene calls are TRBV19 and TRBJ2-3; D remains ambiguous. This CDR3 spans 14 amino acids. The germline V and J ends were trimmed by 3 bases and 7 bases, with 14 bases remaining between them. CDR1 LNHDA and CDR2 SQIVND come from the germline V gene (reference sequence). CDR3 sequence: CASSIENNDYTQYF. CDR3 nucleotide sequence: TGTGCCAGTAGTATTGAAAATAACGATTATACGCAGTATTTT.

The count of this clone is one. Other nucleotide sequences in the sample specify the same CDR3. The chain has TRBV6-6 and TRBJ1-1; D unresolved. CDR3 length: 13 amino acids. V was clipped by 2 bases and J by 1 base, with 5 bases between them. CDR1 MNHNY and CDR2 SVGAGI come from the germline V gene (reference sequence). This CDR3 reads CASSYGQNTEAFF. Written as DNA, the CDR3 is TGTGCCAGCAGTTACGGGCAGAACACTGAAGCTTTCTTT.